The text below deals with one T cell receptor beta chain. Its specificity is unknown. The ends were cut back, 0 bases at V and 2 bases at J, with 8 bases in the middle. CDR1 is SNHLY, CDR2 FYNNEI, per germline. This CDR3 contains 15 residues. This entry belongs to a study of T cell responses to AZD1222 COVID-19 vaccine. General observations from the study: Spike-specific TCR breadth and depth went up after people got two AZD1222 doses.

The repertoire was sequenced with immunoSEQ multiplex PCR; TCRdb's copy has only in-frame clones and lacks some. The sample has roughly 200,000 clones; around nine tenths are singletons. The chain is built from TRBV2 and TRBJ1-5; D is unresolved. This sequence was found in an adult who received the MenACWY meningococcal vaccine as a control. Sample: peripheral blood, taken 28 days after the second dose of the MenACWY control vaccine. CDR3 protein: CASSEAAVGNQPQHF. CDR3 coding DNA: TGTGCCAGCAGTGAAGCCGCGGTGGGCAATCAGCCCCAGCATTTT.